This entry lists 21 T cell receptor beta chains sequenced from one sample in a study of blood T cell repertoires in COVID-19. Assay: immunoSEQ multiplex PCR; the TCRdb copy retains only in-frame clones and omits some. The repertoire consists of roughly 220,000 clones, with around four fifths occurring once and the leading ten covering just under 20%. The sample was peripheral blood. The source of these receptors is a man under 40 with active or convalescent COVID-19.

CDR3 DNA: TGTGCCTGCCACAGGGAGGGAAACACCATATATTTT. Amino acids: CACHREGNTIYF. J is TRBJ1-3 and V is TRBV30, with a possible D match to TRBD1 (6 bases). V dropped 6 bases and J dropped 4 bases, with 10 bases sitting between them. CDR3 length: 12 residues. The germline gives CDR1 GTSNPN, CDR2 SVGIG (reference sequence).

The chain carries TRBV5-8 and TRBJ1-5; D is ambiguous. Deletions cut 1 base from V and 0 bases from J, with 11 bases between. CDR1 is SGHTS and CDR2 is YDEGEE in the germline V gene. CDR3 size: 16 residues. DNA for the CDR3: TGTGCCAGCAGCTTGTCGGCAGGCTATAGCAATCAGCCCCAGCATTTT. It is translated as CASSLSAGYSNQPQHF.

The J gene is TRBJ1-5, the V gene TRBV18; a weak D match, TRBD1 (6 bases). Trimming removed 3 bases at V and 2 bases at J, with 23 bases between. The CDR3 is 19 residues long. Germline V CDR1 and CDR2: KGHSH, LQKENI. The CDR3 DNA reads TGTGCCAGCTCACCTTGGGGGGGCCGTGTGGGGTCTGGCAATCAGCCCCAGCATTTT. The encoded protein is CASSPWGGRVGSGNQPQHF.

The chain is built from TRBV5-1 and TRBJ2-7; D is ambiguous. The CDR3 covers 12 residues. CDR1 and CDR2 (germline): SGHRS, YFSETQ. The V gene lost 3 bases and the J gene lost 6 bases, with 10 bases spanning the gap. This CDR3 is CASSSDRSEQYF. CDR3 nucleotides: TGCGCCAGCAGCTCGGATCGGAGCGAGCAGTACTTC.

V and J are TRBV5-1 and TRBJ1-2; D call uncertain. The germline V and J ends were trimmed by 0 bases and 5 bases, with 8 bases remaining between them. CDR1 SGHRS and CDR2 YFSETQ come from the germline V gene. The CDR3 extends over 13 amino acids. The CDR3 coding sequence is TGCGCCAGCAGCTTGGACGGTTCATATGGCTACACCTTC. Translated: CASSLDGSYGYTF.

The V and J genes are TRBV20-1 and TRBJ1-5; 7 bases line up with TRBD1. V lost 3 bases, J lost 1 base, and 3 bases stayed unmatched. CDR3 length: 14 amino acids. CDR1 is DFQATT, CDR2 SNEGSKA, per germline (reference sequence). CDR3 in amino acids: CSASKDRSNQPQHF. The CDR3 region has the DNA TGCAGTGCTAGTAAGGACAGGAGCAATCAGCCCCAGCATTTT.

This clone has just one count. The rearrangement joins TRBV3-1 (or the pseudogene TRBV3-2) to TRBJ2-1, with 7 bases fitting TRBD2. This CDR3 has 16 amino acids. CDR1 and CDR2 from the germline V gene are LGHDT and YNNKEL (reference sequence). V shed 3 bases and J 6 bases; nucleotides not matched to a gene: 11. CDR3 amino acids: CASSHPMWGRANEQFF. DNA for the CDR3: TGTGCCAGCAGCCATCCGATGTGGGGGAGGGCCAATGAGCAGTTCTTC.

The J gene is TRBJ1-3, the V gene TRBV30; the D gene is possibly TRBD1 (5 bases). Germline V gene lookup returns CDR1 GTSNPN and CDR2 SVGIG (reference sequence). This CDR3 has 14 amino acids. The germline V and J ends were trimmed by 3 bases and 0 bases, with 9 bases remaining between them. In DNA, the CDR3 is TGTGCCTGGAGGGAGGGGTTCTCTGGAAACACCATATATTTT. This encodes CAWREGFSGNTIYF.

The genes are TRBV28 and TRBJ2-3, with no clear D. Germline CDR1 reads MDHEN; CDR2 reads SYDVKM. This CDR3 region has 15 residues. The germline V and J ends were trimmed by 4 bases and 0 bases, with 11 bases remaining between them. The CDR3 sequence: CASSSPTPSTDTQYF. The CDR3 DNA sequence: TGTGCCAGCAGTTCCCCCACTCCCAGCACAGATACGCAGTATTTT.

V and J are TRBV5-1 and TRBJ2-7; 12 bases match TRBD2. V lost 8 bases and J lost 2; bases outside the gene matches: 2. The length of the CDR3 is 13 residues. Germline CDR1 is SGHRS and CDR2 is YFSETQ. DNA of the CDR3: TGCGCCAGTGGACTAGCGGGACCCTACGAGCAGTACTTC. Translation: CASGLAGPYEQYF.

V is TRBV4-3 and J is TRBJ2-7, with D possibly being TRBD1 (6 bases). Per the germline V gene, CDR1 is LGHNA and CDR2 is YSLEER. This CDR3 is built from 16 residues. The V end lost 4 bases, the J end lost 2 bases, and 18 bases lay between the germline ends. CDR3 loop: CASSLDVRGGTYEQYF. The CDR3 region has the DNA TGCGCCAGCAGCCTAGACGTTCGAGGGGGAACCTACGAGCAGTACTTC.

This clone is a singleton in its sample. This chain connects TRBV28 to TRBJ1-4; D remains unclear. CDR1 and CDR2 (germline): MDHEN, SYDVKM. The CDR3 is 14 residues long. V was cut by 3 bases and J by 0 bases, with 5 bases left in between. CDR3 residues: CASSFFATNEKLFF. The CDR3 DNA follows: TGTGCCAGCAGTTTCTTTGCAACTAATGAAAAACTGTTTTTT.

The chain recombines TRBV28 with TRBJ1-5; D is unclear. Germline CDR1 reads MDHEN; CDR2 reads SYDVKM. Trimming left V 5 bases short and J 0 bases short, with 11 bases between. The CDR3 length is 15 residues. The CDR3 here is CASSPQRGSNQPQHF. CDR3 bases: TGTGCCAGCAGTCCGCAACGAGGTAGCAATCAGCCCCAGCATTTT. Full variable domain (missing parts from reference TRBV28 and TRBJ1-5): DVKVTQSSRYLVKRTGEKVFLECVQDMDHENMFWYRQDPGLGLRLIYFSYDVKMKEKGDIPEGYSVSREKKERFSLILESASTNQTSMYLCASSPQRGSNQPQHFGDGTRLSIL.

This sequence joins TRBV6-5 and TRBJ1-2; D not certain. This CDR3 is built from 15 residues. The germline V gene has CDR1 MNHEY and CDR2 SVGAGI. The germline V and J ends were trimmed by 8 bases and 0 bases, with 16 bases remaining between them. Here the CDR3 reads CASRGLQKSNYGYTF. The CDR3 nucleotides read TGTGCCAGCCGAGGGTTGCAAAAGTCTAACTATGGCTACACCTTC.

V gene TRBV19 combines with J gene TRBJ2-7, with 7 bases that match TRBD1. The CDR3 covers 13 residues. Germline V gene lookup returns CDR1 LNHDA and CDR2 SQIVND (reference sequence). The V gene end was trimmed by 4 bases and the J gene end by 6 bases; junction bases not matched to a gene: 6. Here the CDR3 reads CASSTRGNSEQYF. DNA for the CDR3: TGTGCCAGTAGTACCAGGGGGAACTCCGAGCAGTACTTC.

V usage is TRBV24-1 and J usage is TRBJ2-1; 14 bases are shared with TRBD2. CDR1 and CDR2 from the germline V gene are KGHDR and SFDVKD. After removal of 4 bases from V and 8 bases from J, the junction contained 6 bases not matched to a gene. This CDR3 has 16 amino acids. CDR3 nucleotide sequence: TGTGCCACCAGTGACCCGACTAGCGGGAGGGCCCATGAGCAGTTCTTC. Protein sequence: CATSDPTSGRAHEQFF.

J is TRBJ2-2 and V is TRBV7-6; D is perhaps TRBD2 (6 bases). The germline V and J ends were trimmed by 0 bases and 2 bases, with 7 bases remaining between them. CDR1 is SGHVS and CDR2 is FNYEAQ in the germline V gene. The CDR3 has 15 residues. The CDR3 loop is CASSLAGLNTGELFF. The CDR3 nucleotides read TGTGCCAGCAGCTTAGCGGGACTTAACACCGGGGAGCTGTTTTTT.

The chain carries TRBV30 and TRBJ2-3; maybe TRBD2 (6 bases). Germline values: CDR1 GTSNPN, CDR2 SVGIG (reference sequence). The CDR3 loop spans 15 amino acids. The germline V and J ends were trimmed by 0 bases and 3 bases, with 13 bases remaining between them. The CDR3 sequence: CAWSVSGLATDTQYF. DNA of the CDR3: TGTGCCTGGAGTGTAAGCGGTCTAGCGACAGATACGCAGTATTTT.

This chain links TRBV30 with TRBJ1-1, with D tentatively TRBD1 (6 bases). V lost 1 base and J 0 bases, leaving 9 bases between the germline ends. This CDR3 comprises 14 residues. Germline assignment: CDR1 GTSNPN and CDR2 SVGIG (reference sequence). CDR3: CAWSAGTMNTEAFF. In DNA, the CDR3 is TGTGCCTGGAGTGCGGGGACAATGAACACTGAAGCTTTCTTT.

The chain is built from TRBV6-5 and TRBJ1-2; 10 bases are a match to TRBD1. The CDR3 is 14 amino acids. With 6 bases clipped from V and 8 bases from J, the junction kept 9 bases outside the gene matches. The V gene's germline CDR1 is MNHEY and CDR2 SVGAGI. The CDR3 nucleotides read TGTGCCAGCAGGCCTATCGACAGGGGGCCGGGCTACACCTTC. Translated, it gives CASRPIDRGPGYTF.

The chain has TRBV11-3 and TRBJ2-1; TRBD2 might be the D (6 bases). CDR3 length: 11 residues. The V gene lost 4 bases and the J gene lost 11 bases, with 9 bases spanning the gap. The germline V gene encodes CDR1 SGHNT and CDR2 YENEEA. CDR3 coding DNA: TGTGCCAGCAGCTCACGGGGGAAGCAGTTCTTC. This gives the protein CASSSRGKQFF.